Described below is a single T cell receptor (beta chain) sequence and its context. These data are taken from a study of blood T cell repertoires in COVID-19. About the study: Sample material is recorded as cDNA or gDNA derived from T cells, B-cell-depleted T cells, or PBMCs.

Germline values: CDR1 SEHNR, CDR2 FQNEAQ (reference sequence). After removal of 3 bases from V and 8 bases from J, the junction contained 6 bases not matched to a gene. CDR3 length: 13 residues. Study processing details: Nucleated cell counts were estimated from reference gene primer amplification. Here immunoSEQ multiplex PCR was the method, and the copy in TCRdb shows in-frame clones only, minus some. The V and J calls and the clone size are those of that table, but D and trimming were determined from the DNA. The sample yields a few hundred thousand clones, roughly 88% seen once. The TCR sequence derives from a man aged 25 to 40 who had recovered from COVID-19. The specimen was PBMCs or T cells enriched from blood (not recorded which). The chain has TRBV7-9 and TRBJ1-2, with 7 bases fitting TRBD1. CDR3 DNA: TGTGCCAGCAGCTTTGAGGGGGCGCGGGGCTACACCTTC. It is translated as CASSFEGARGYTF.